The present T cell receptor (beta chain) was sequenced within a study of T-cell memory formation after mild COVID-19. About the study: Clustering of TCRs was largely donor specific.

Looked up from germline, CDR1 is SGHRS and CDR2 is YFSETQ. V lost 6 bases to trimming and J lost 3 bases, with 13 bases between them. The CDR3 extends over 13 amino acids. Constant-segment primers served in 5'RACE that generated TCR alpha and TCR beta cDNA libraries bearing sample barcodes and UMIs. MiXCR, run by TCRdb on the 5' RACE reads, gives a single entry per CDR3 protein. The sample shows hundreds of thousands of distinct CDR3 sequences, under 30% of them seen only once. The genes are TRBV5-1 and TRBJ2-7, with D possibly matching TRBD1 (5 bases). What was sequenced was PBMCs or a T cell subset sorted from them (not recorded which). The sequence derives from an adult woman who had mild COVID-19 (a few samples of this study predate the infection). Cell type and time point are not known. The CDR3 nucleotides are TGCGCCAGCAAACAGGCCCCACTCTACGAGCAGTACTTC. This encodes CASKQAPLYEQYF. The whole variable domain, remainder taken from reference TRBV5-1 and TRBJ2-7, is KAGVTQTPRYLIKTRGQQVTLSCSPISGHRSVSWYQQTPGQGLQFLFEYFSETQRNKGNFPGRFSGRQFSNSRSEMNVSTLELGDSALYLCASKQAPLYEQYFGPGTRLTVT.